A selection of T cell receptor beta chains follows, all from one sample in a study of blood T cell repertoires in COVID-19. TCRdb's table, derived via immunoSEQ multiplex PCR, lists solely in-frame clones and lacks some. The sample comprises around 130,000 clones, over 65% of which are singletons, and 3% to 5% rests with the top ten. Sequenced material: peripheral blood. These receptors were taken from a man in his 60s with acute or convalescent COVID-19. Each CDR3 is given with its conserved first and last residue. The D gene is left open where the match is weak. Size values are once, few and many counts, or a class for expanded clones, and some rows have none.

v_gene	j_gene	len	d_gene	abundance	CDR3aa	CDR3nt
TRBV19	TRBJ2-1	17	TRBD2	.	CASSIPSGSSSYNEQFF	TGTGCCAGTAGTATACCTAGCGGGTCGAGCTCCTACAATGAGCAGTTCTTC
TRBV30	TRBJ2-5	12	.	once	CAWRGAAETQYF	TGTGCCTGGAGGGGGGCAGCAGAGACCCAGTACTTC
TRBV6-5	TRBJ1-2	13	.	few	CASRLRGAYGYTF	TGTGCCAGCAGATTACGGGGGGCCTATGGCTACACCTTC
TRBV7-2	TRBJ1-2	13	TRBD1	.	CASSLGDRVGYTF	TGTGCCAGCAGCTTAGGGGACAGGGTTGGCTACACCTTC
TRBV21-1	TRBJ2-4	16	.	.	CASSKWDSIAKNIQYF	TGTGCCAGCAGCAAATGGGACTCGATAGCCAAAAACATTCAGTACTTC
TRBV6-5	TRBJ2-7	15	.	.	CASSSRQASLAEQYF	TGTGCCAGCAGTTCCCGACAGGCCAGCCTCGCCGAGCAGTACTTC
TRBV4-1	TRBJ2-3	16	TRBD1	.	CASSQGMGQGTDTQYF	TGCGCCAGCAGCCAAGGAATGGGACAGGGCACAGATACGCAGTATTTT
TRBV7-2	TRBJ2-3	16	TRBD2	.	CASSSPSGSGADTQYF	TGTGCCAGCAGCTCCCCTAGCGGGAGTGGGGCAGATACGCAGTATTTT
TRBV5-8	TRBJ2-5	14	TRBD1	.	CASSSWTGEETQYF	TGTGCCAGCAGCTCGTGGACAGGCGAAGAGACCCAGTACTTC
TRBV10-3	TRBJ2-3	18	.	.	CAVLSMAEGGLVTDTQYF	TGTGCCGTTCTTAGCATGGCGGAGGGAGGCTTGGTCACAGATACGCAGTATTTT
TRBV11-2	TRBJ1-1	12	.	.	CASSAQGIEAFF	TGTGCCAGCAGCGCGCAGGGAATTGAAGCTTTCTTT
TRBV28	TRBJ2-7	14	.	.	CASSSPGSSYEQYF	TGTGCCAGCAGCTCCCCGGGTAGCTCCTACGAGCAGTACTTC
TRBV13	TRBJ1-1	16	TRBD1	.	CASSFLGGQENTEAFF	TGTGCCAGCAGCTTCCTAGGGGGACAGGAGAACACTGAAGCTTTCTTT
TRBV19	TRBJ2-7	14	TRBD1	.	CASSMSGQGYEQYF	TGTGCCAGTAGTATGTCGGGACAGGGCTACGAGCAGTACTTC
TRBV28	TRBJ2-7	13	TRBD1	.	CASTGTGAKEQYF	TGTGCCAGTACCGGGACAGGGGCGAAGGAGCAGTACTTC
TRBV9	TRBJ2-1	15	.	.	CASSVENPSAGEQFF	TGTGCCAGCAGCGTAGAGAACCCCTCGGCGGGTGAGCAGTTCTTC
TRBV7-9	TRBJ1-1	12	.	few	CASSLVAQGAFF	TGTGCCAGCAGCTTAGTAGCCCAGGGGGCTTTCTTT
TRBV28	TRBJ1-3	14	.	.	CASSLTDSGNTIYF	TGTGCCAGCAGCCTGACAGACTCTGGAAACACCATATATTTT
TRBV5-1	TRBJ1-6	14	.	many	CASSLGQGFSPLHF	TGCGCCAGCAGCTTGGGGCAGGGGTTTTCACCCCTCCACTTT
TRBV7-2	TRBJ1-5	15	.	.	CASSLGQAGNQPQHF	TGTGCCAGCAGCTTAGGACAGGCGGGCAATCAGCCCCAGCATTTT
TRBV19	TRBJ2-5	13	.	.	CASSMVGGETQYF	TGTGCCAGTAGTATGGTGGGGGGAGAGACCCAGTACTTC
TRBV6-1	TRBJ2-3	13	.	.	CASNTGLSDTQYF	TGTGCCAGCAATACCGGACTTTCAGATACGCAGTATTTT
TRBV19	TRBJ2-1	16	TRBD1	.	CASRPAGTGGYNEQFF	TGTGCCAGTAGACCAGCCGGGACAGGGGGCTACAATGAGCAGTTCTTC
TRBV7-2	TRBJ2-1	14	TRBD2	.	CASSLPGLVGEQFF	TGTGCCAGCAGCTTGCCGGGACTAGTGGGTGAGCAGTTCTTC
TRBV11-3	TRBJ2-1	15	TRBD1	.	CASSLPGQGHNEQFF	TGTGCCAGCAGCCTGCCGGGACAGGGTCACAATGAGCAGTTCTTC
TRBV6-2/TRBV6-3	TRBJ2-7	14	TRBD1	.	CASSRTTGAYEQYF	TGTGCCAGCAGCCGAACGACAGGGGCCTACGAGCAGTACTTC
TRBV7-9	TRBJ2-1	12	.	.	CASSLILNEQFF	TGTGCCAGCAGCTTAATCCTTAATGAGCAGTTCTTC
TRBV6-5	TRBJ2-7	13	TRBD1	.	CASNPGTGYEQYF	TGTGCCAGCAACCCCGGGACAGGGTACGAGCAGTACTTC
TRBV5-6	TRBJ2-6	16	.	.	CASSLQGLSGANVLTF	TGTGCCAGCAGCCTACAGGGTTTGTCTGGGGCCAACGTCCTGACTTTC
TRBV19	TRBJ2-7	14	.	.	CASSPISPSYEQYF	TGTGCCAGTAGTCCGATTAGCCCTTCCTACGAGCAGTACTTC
TRBV19	TRBJ2-1	14	TRBD2	once	CATTTSGRDNEQFF	TGTGCCACCACGACCAGCGGGAGGGACAATGAGCAGTTCTTC
TRBV5-1	TRBJ2-3	14	.	.	CASSLDSFTDTQYF	TGCGCCAGCAGCTTAGACAGTTTCACAGATACGCAGTATTTT
TRBV30	TRBJ2-7	14	.	.	CAWVAPWGAYEQYF	TGTGCCTGGGTGGCCCCCTGGGGGGCCTACGAGCAGTACTTC
TRBV24-1	TRBJ2-1	19	.	.	CATSDLGRGASGFYNEQFF	TGTGCCACCAGTGATTTGGGGAGGGGGGCTAGCGGCTTTTACAATGAGCAGTTCTTC
TRBV6-5	TRBJ2-5	13	TRBD2	.	CASSRDYWETQYF	TGTGCCAGCAGTCGGGACTACTGGGAGACCCAGTACTTC
TRBV6-6	TRBJ1-2	16	.	few	CASSLPLGAQGGGYTF	TGTGCCAGCAGTCTCCCCTTGGGGGCGCAGGGTGGAGGCTACACCTTC
TRBV29-1	TRBJ2-1	13	TRBD2	few	CSASGRHYNEQFF	TGCAGCGCCAGCGGGAGGCACTACAATGAGCAGTTCTTC
TRBV4-2	TRBJ2-7	14	.	.	CASSQDHTAGEQYF	TGTGCCAGCAGCCAAGACCACACAGCTGGCGAGCAGTACTTC
TRBV5-1	TRBJ2-6	15	TRBD2	.	CASSFGGTGANVLTF	TGCGCCAGCAGCTTCGGGGGGACTGGGGCCAACGTCCTGACTTTC
TRBV5-4	TRBJ1-3	13	.	.	CASSPMEGNTIYF	TGTGCCAGCAGCCCGATGGAGGGAAACACCATATATTTT
TRBV4-3	TRBJ2-7	15	.	once	CASSQVVAPGYEQYF	TGCGCCAGCAGCCAAGTGGTAGCGCCCGGCTACGAGCAGTACTTC
TRBV30	TRBJ1-2	12	.	.	CAWSGTVYGYTF	TGTGCCTGGAGTGGTACGGTCTATGGCTACACCTTC
TRBV7-7	TRBJ2-5	14	TRBD1	.	CASSRGQGVETQYF	TGTGCTAGCAGCCGGGGACAGGGAGTAGAGACCCAGTACTTC
TRBV10-1	TRBJ1-6	13	.	.	CASSESDGAPLHF	TGCGCCAGCAGTGAGTCGGACGGGGCACCCCTCCACTTT
TRBV7-9	TRBJ2-6	15	.	.	CASSLSRSGANVLTF	TGTGCCAGCAGCTTATCCCGCTCTGGGGCCAACGTCCTGACTTTC
TRBV9	TRBJ2-1	14	.	.	CASSVGANNNEQFF	TGTGCCAGCAGCGTAGGGGCGAACAACAATGAGCAGTTCTTC
TRBV19	TRBJ2-5	14	TRBD2	.	CASSSGGHQETQYF	TGTGCCAGTTCGAGCGGGGGGCACCAAGAGACCCAGTACTTC
TRBV27	TRBJ1-6	17	TRBD1	.	CASSSYRGRAYNSPLHF	TGTGCCAGCAGTTCTTACAGGGGACGGGCCTATAATTCACCCCTCCACTTT
TRBV4-2	TRBJ2-1	16	.	.	CASSQDLSEVHNEQFF	TGTGCCAGCAGCCAAGATCTGAGCGAGGTGCATAATGAGCAGTTCTTC
TRBV10-1	TRBJ1-1	14	TRBD1	.	CASSAGQGNTEAFF	TGCGCCAGCAGTGCGGGACAGGGGAACACTGAAGCTTTCTTT
TRBV29-1	TRBJ2-5	12	.	.	CSVGPGQRTQYF	TGCAGCGTGGGGCCGGGACAACGGACCCAGTACTTC
TRBV27	TRBJ1-5	17	TRBD1	once	CASSSLTGGNSNQPQHF	TGTGCCAGCAGTAGTTTAACAGGGGGCAATAGCAATCAGCCCCAGCATTTT
TRBV11-2	TRBJ2-5	14	TRBD2	.	CASRLAGPLGTQYF	TGTGCCAGCAGACTAGCGGGACCCTTGGGGACCCAGTACTTC
TRBV18	TRBJ2-5	13	.	.	CASSQGRKETQYF	TGTGCCAGCTCACAGGGGAGGAAAGAGACCCAGTACTTC
TRBV6-5	TRBJ2-7	13	.	.	CASSYSSSYEQYF	TGTGCCAGCAGTTACTCGAGCTCCTACGAGCAGTACTTC
TRBV7-3	TRBJ2-7	13	TRBD2	.	CASSSGLGGEQYF	TGTGCCAGCAGTTCGGGACTAGGGGGCGAGCAGTACTTC
TRBV4-1	TRBJ2-7	15	TRBD1	once	CASSHPGQGFYEQYF	TGCGCCAGCAGCCACCCCGGACAGGGTTTTTACGAGCAGTACTTC
TRBV19	TRBJ2-3	16	TRBD2	.	CASSRSGRALTDTQYF	TGTGCCAGTAGCCGTAGCGGGAGGGCCCTCACAGATACGCAGTATTTT
TRBV30	TRBJ1-1	14	TRBD1	.	CAWSRQGLGTEAFF	TGTGCCTGGAGCAGACAGGGGCTCGGCACTGAAGCTTTCTTT
TRBV10-3	TRBJ2-5	18	TRBD1	.	CAISEFTPGTGAQETQYF	TGTGCCATCAGTGAGTTCACCCCCGGGACAGGGGCCCAAGAGACCCAGTACTTC